This entry lists 14 T cell receptor beta chains sequenced from one sample in a study of cytomegalovirus exposure and HLA in healthy donors. The PCR ran on 60 Vbeta and 13 Jbeta primers. Clones were read by immunoSEQ multiplex PCR, and TCRdb kept only the in-frame ones, dropping some. This table holds about 98,000 clones, about four fifths found once. Sample: PBMCs. The source is a human donor in good health.

The CDR3 region has the DNA TGCGCCAGCAGCTGGGACCCAGGGGGTTCCTACAATGAGCAGTTCTTC. Protein: CASSWDPGGSYNEQFF. The genes are TRBV5-1 and TRBJ2-1, with 7 bases fitting TRBD1. The CDR3 spans 16 residues. CDR1 SGHRS and CDR2 YFSETQ come from the germline V gene. The V and J ends lost 3 bases and 1 base, in that order; junction bases with no gene match: 7.

The CDR3 nucleotides are TGTGCCAGCAGCGTAACAGGGGTAGGCTACGAGCAGTACTTC. It specifies CASSVTGVGYEQYF. The J gene is TRBJ2-7, the V gene TRBV14; 7 bases match TRBD1. The CDR3 is made up of 14 amino acids. Germline V gene sequence: CDR1 SGHDN, CDR2 FVKESK. With V trimmed by 5 bases and J by 3 bases, 7 bases remained unmatched.

The chain carries TRBV11-2 and TRBJ2-5, with D hard to call. The end of the DNA aligns better with TRBJ2-7, so the J call may be wrong. CDR3 size: 15 residues. Germline V lookup: CDR1 SGHAT, CDR2 FQNNGV. This CDR3 reads CASSLYPDSSYEQYF. The CDR3 DNA reads TGTGCCAGCAGCTTATATCCCGATAGCTCCTACGAGCAGTACTTC.

The chain combines TRBV5-1 with TRBJ1-3; D might be TRBD1 (6 bases). V lost 4 bases, J lost 0 bases, and 14 bases lay in between. CDR3 size: 16 residues. Germline V gene lookup returns CDR1 SGHRS and CDR2 YFSETQ. The CDR3 DNA sequence: TGCGCCAGCAGCCTTTGGGGACAAAGCTCTGGAAACACCATATATTTT. Translating gives CASSLWGQSSGNTIYF.

The chain couples TRBV10-3 to TRBJ2-1, with 9 bases fitting TRBD2. The length of the CDR3 is 15 residues. Germline V CDR1 and CDR2: ENHRY, SYGVKD. V trimming: 3 bases; J trimming: 4 bases; junction bases outside the gene matches: 4. The chain's CDR3 is CAISEASGVYNEQFF. DNA of the CDR3: TGTGCCATCAGTGAAGCTAGCGGGGTTTACAATGAGCAGTTCTTC.

The chain is built from TRBV5-1 and TRBJ2-3, with 10 bases identical to TRBD2. This CDR3 is built from 18 residues. The germline V gene has CDR1 SGHRS and CDR2 YFSETQ. The junction had 13 bases not matched to a gene; V was cut back by 4 bases and J by 2 bases. CDR3: CASSPNGLAGVNTDTQYF. Here the CDR3 DNA reads TGCGCCAGCAGCCCCAATGGCCTAGCGGGGGTCAACACAGATACGCAGTATTTT.

J is TRBJ1-2 and V is TRBV6-6; 7 bases map to TRBD1. Germline loops: CDR1 MNHNY, CDR2 SVGAGI (reference sequence). V lost 5 bases to trimming and J lost 4 bases; unmatched junction nucleotides: 10. The CDR3 loop spans 15 amino acids. The DNA for the CDR3 is TGTGCCAGCAGTCCTAGGGTACAGGGGACCTATGGCTACACCTTC. Its translation: CASSPRVQGTYGYTF.

This clone has just one count. This chain uses TRBV7-9 with TRBJ1-1; D gene unclear. Germline CDR1 reads SEHNR; CDR2 reads FQNEAQ (reference sequence). V gave up 2 bases and J gave up 10 bases, with 11 bases separating them. The CDR3 runs to 12 residues. The DNA for the CDR3 is TGTGCCAGCAGCTTACATCCCGTCGGAGCTTTCTTT. This encodes CASSLHPVGAFF.

The genes are TRBV6-5 and TRBJ2-3; D not resolved. CDR1 is MNHEY and CDR2 is SVGAGI in the germline V gene. The length of the CDR3 is 15 residues. Trimming took off 6 bases at V and 3 bases at J, with 16 bases between the two ends. CDR3 residues: CASRSSSGRTDTQYF. The CDR3 nucleotides read TGTGCCAGCAGGTCCTCGTCGGGTAGAACAGATACGCAGTATTTT.

This chain connects TRBV6-1 to TRBJ2-5; no reliable D call. Germline loops: CDR1 MNHNS, CDR2 SASEGT. V lost 5 bases and J 1 base, leaving 11 bases between the germline ends. The length of the CDR3 is 14 residues. The CDR3 is CASSQGSRQETQYF. DNA of the CDR3: TGTGCCAGCAGTCAAGGAAGCCGCCAAGAGACCCAGTACTTC.

The V call is TRBV7-9, the J call TRBJ1-2, with D hard to call. The CDR3 runs to 15 residues. Germline V CDR1 and CDR2: SEHNR, FQNEAQ (reference sequence). Trimming pared 1 base from V and 5 bases from J, leaving 14 bases between. CDR3 region: CASSLDGGLRYGYTF. DNA for the CDR3: TGTGCCAGCAGCTTAGACGGAGGTCTTCGGTATGGCTACACCTTC.

This clone came up once. This chain joins TRBV14 and TRBJ2-7, with a tentative D call TRBD2 (6 bases). This CDR3 has 17 amino acids. Deletions cut 1 base from V and 0 bases from J, with 16 bases between. CDR1 is SGHDN and CDR2 is FVKESK in the germline V gene. CDR3 sequence (DNA): TGTGCCAGCAGCCAAGCGCGGGGAGCTCGTCGCTCCTACGAGCAGTACTTC. It codes for CASSQARGARRSYEQYF.

The rearrangement joins TRBV6-1 to TRBJ1-5; D gene uncertain. Germline V gene data show CDR1 as MNHNS and CDR2 as SASEGT. The CDR3 spans 13 residues. V gave up 10 bases and J gave up 3 bases, with 13 bases separating them. CDR3 coding DNA: TGTGCCAACTCAAGGGAGGTCAATCAGCCCCAGCATTTT. Translation gives CANSREVNQPQHF.

The CDR3 loop is CAISAGLADTDTQYF. The DNA of the CDR3 is TGTGCCATCAGTGCTGGACTAGCAGACACAGATACGCAGTATTTT. The J gene is TRBJ2-3, the V gene TRBV10-3; 8 bases match TRBD2. This CDR3 contains 15 residues. Germline assignment: CDR1 ENHRY and CDR2 SYGVKD. J lost 2 bases, V lost 4 bases, and 5 bases had no gene match.